These T cell receptor beta chains were read from a single sample in a study of T cells in Graves' hyperthyroidism and ophthalmopathy. TCRdb reanalysed the multiplex PCR reads using MiXCR and keeps one entry per CDR3 protein. The sample holds some 500,000 distinct CDR3 sequences, about an eighth seen once. Specimen: blood. The receptors stem from a woman aged 18-29 years with Graves' hyperthyroidism. CDR3s leave out the opening cysteine and the closing phenylalanine or tryptophan. Not all rows give a size; the values are once, few, many and, for expanded clones, a class.

TRBJ1-5,many,TRBV19,ASSIQGVGQPQH
TRBJ1-5,many,TRBV19,ASSGGGGQPQH
TRBJ1-1,NA,TRBV29-1,SVEIQGRQSMNTEAF
TRBJ1-2,few,TRBV30,AWSVQGGVGYT
TRBJ2-7,few,TRBV19,ASKAGQGYEQY
TRBJ2-2,NA,TRBV2,ASSPPSSGIYTGELF
TRBJ2-7,many,TRBV2,ASSEAAPGGRTEQY
TRBJ1-2,many,TRBV6-1,ASIPQVDRGDYGYT
TRBJ2-1,NA,TRBV6-5,ASGHKEAYNEQF
TRBJ1-2,many,TRBV2,ATPTVRQDNYGYT
TRBJ1-6,many,TRBV24-1,ATSDRTANSPLH
TRBJ1-5,NA,TRBV6-1,ASSPATQDYSNQPQH
TRBJ2-7,many,TRBV5-1,ASSPGQGRREQY
TRBJ2-5,NA,TRBV5-1,ASSSRTRGQETQY
TRBJ2-3,few,TRBV29-1,SVDPSAGSTDTQY
TRBJ1-4,few,TRBV29-1,SVEEQGNNEKLF
TRBJ2-7,NA,TRBV20-1,SARVGNSRSCYEQY
TRBJ2-3,NA,TRBV29-1,SVENLAGATDTQY
TRBJ1-1,NA,TRBV29-1,SHRRGTEAF
TRBJ2-7,many,TRBV12-3/TRBV12-4,ASSLQNSYEQY
TRBJ1-2,many,TRBV6-1,ASRPPDINRGYT
TRBJ2-7,once,TRBV6-1,ASSGGQGVRYEQY
TRBJ2-7,many,TRBV7-2,ASSPGTSLTYEQY
TRBJ1-1,many,TRBV5-1,ASSWTLETEAF
TRBJ1-5,many,TRBV2,ASSDRTGAGNQPQH
TRBJ2-3,many,TRBV2,ASSGYRADTQY
TRBJ2-7,many,TRBV6-1,ASSATGLAAEEQY
TRBJ2-5,many,TRBV7-8,ASSLRLAGGETQY
TRBJ2-3,once,TRBV7-3,ASSLRRVPDTQY
TRBJ1-2,many,TRBV7-9,ASSSLRGVVYYGYT
TRBJ1-1,many,TRBV3-1,ASSHESEVAEAF
TRBJ2-5,few,TRBV7-9,ASSLIDYEETQY
TRBJ2-7,many,TRBV19,ASSIQTGEQY
TRBJ2-6,few,TRBV2,ASSEQGKSSGANVLT
TRBJ2-1,once,TRBV2,ASSEEGLAGVSSYNEQF
TRBJ2-7,many,TRBV12-3/TRBV12-4,ASSRRVSEQY
TRBJ1-2,many,TRBV27,ASSPGRQSYGYT
TRBJ1-2,many,TRBV10-3,AISESPSNYGYT
TRBJ2-3,many,TRBV28,ASNHGQKSTDTQY
TRBJ1-1,NA,TRBV19,ASSIDAGGTEAF
TRBJ1-5,many,TRBV24-1,ATSAPSSGTGPYSNQPQH
TRBJ2-5,many,TRBV12-3/TRBV12-4,ASSSFGGERETQY
TRBJ2-7,few,TRBV20-1,SATSGSISYEQY
TRBJ1-5,few,TRBV6-1,ASSPPRGGGQPQH
TRBJ2-3,NA,TRBV10-1,ASSESGTGVVTDTQY
TRBJ1-5,many,TRBV10-3,AISGREDSNQPQH
TRBJ2-1,many,TRBV6-1,ASSRSSNEQF
TRBJ2-3,many,TRBV18,ASSPSGTTTDTQY
TRBJ2-5,NA,TRBV29-1,SVDGMPFTQETQY
TRBJ2-1,NA,TRBV7-2,ARSPTGTSPYNEQF
TRBJ2-7,many,TRBV6-2/TRBV6-3,ASRGSSSYEQY
TRBJ2-2,NA,TRBV7-9,ASSRDRANTGELF
TRBJ2-7,many,TRBV20-1,SATDRGTGREQY
TRBJ1-2,NA,TRBV4-3,ASMSGNYGYT
TRBJ1-3,many,TRBV30,AWSVTGNTIY
TRBJ2-1,many,TRBV5-1,ASSASGSYYNEQF
TRBJ1-2,many,TRBV12-3/TRBV12-4,ASSYGTGGYGYT
TRBJ2-1,NA,TRBV10-3,AITEGGSYNEQF
TRBJ2-7,NA,TRBV6-1,ASHDETGPLDISYEQY
TRBJ2-5,many,TRBV12-3/TRBV12-4,ASTGSGRERETQY